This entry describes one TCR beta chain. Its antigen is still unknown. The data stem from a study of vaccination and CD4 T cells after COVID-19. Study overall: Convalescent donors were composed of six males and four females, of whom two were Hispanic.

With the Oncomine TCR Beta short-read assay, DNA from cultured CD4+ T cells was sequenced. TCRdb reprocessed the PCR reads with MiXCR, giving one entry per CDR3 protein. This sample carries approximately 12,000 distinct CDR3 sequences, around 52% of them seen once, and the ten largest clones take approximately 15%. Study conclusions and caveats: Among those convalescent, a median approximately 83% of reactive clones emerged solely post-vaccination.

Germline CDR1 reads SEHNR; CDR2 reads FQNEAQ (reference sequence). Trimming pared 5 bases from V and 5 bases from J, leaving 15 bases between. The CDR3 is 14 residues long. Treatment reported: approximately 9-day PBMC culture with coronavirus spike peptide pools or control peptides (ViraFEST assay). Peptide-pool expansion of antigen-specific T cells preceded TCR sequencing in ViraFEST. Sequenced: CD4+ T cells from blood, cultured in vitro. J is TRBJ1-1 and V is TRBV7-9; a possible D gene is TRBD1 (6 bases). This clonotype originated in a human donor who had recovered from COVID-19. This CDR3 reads CASSHPNRVTEAFF. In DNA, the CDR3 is TGTGCCAGCAGCCACCCAAACAGGGTAACTGAAGCTTTCTTT.